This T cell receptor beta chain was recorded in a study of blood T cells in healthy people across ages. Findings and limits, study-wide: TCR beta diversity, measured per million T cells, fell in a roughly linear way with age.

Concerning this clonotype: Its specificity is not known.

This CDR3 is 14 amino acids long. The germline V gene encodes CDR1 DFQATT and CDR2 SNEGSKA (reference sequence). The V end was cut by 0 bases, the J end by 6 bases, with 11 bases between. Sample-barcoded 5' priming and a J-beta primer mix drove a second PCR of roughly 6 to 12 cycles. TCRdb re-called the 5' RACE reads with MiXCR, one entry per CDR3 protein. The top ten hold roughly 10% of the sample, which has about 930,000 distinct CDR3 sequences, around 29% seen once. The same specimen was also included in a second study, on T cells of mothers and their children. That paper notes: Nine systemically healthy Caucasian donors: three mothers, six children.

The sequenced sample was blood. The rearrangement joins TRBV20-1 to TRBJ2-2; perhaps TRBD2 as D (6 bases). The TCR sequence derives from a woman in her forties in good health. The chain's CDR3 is CSARDGTFSGELFF. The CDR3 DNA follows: TGCAGTGCTAGAGACGGGACTTTCTCCGGGGAGCTGTTTTTT.